The present entry profiles one TCR beta chain with its context. This record belongs to a study of prognosis after radiotherapy for stage I lung cancer. As for the study in general: Early 2018 to early 2019 saw enrollment of stage I non-small cell lung cancer patients.

Two-round multiplex PCR amplified TCR beta CDR3 from genomic DNA. The authors ran first-round PCR with primers specific to each TRBV and TRBJ gene. The second round of PCR employed universal primers. TCRdb re-analysed the multiplex PCR reads in MiXCR, keeping a single row per CDR3 protein. Among more than 25,000 distinct CDR3 sequences listed, about 29% were seen once. CDR1 and CDR2 (germline): ENHRY, SYGVKD. CDR3 length: 12 residues. V was clipped by 6 bases and J by 1 base, with 6 bases between them. Sequencing was performed on PBMCs, taken before or after stereotactic body radiation therapy (not recorded which). The chain recombines TRBV10-3 with TRBJ1-1; D gene uncertain. The TCR sequence derives from a donor older than 45 with non-small cell lung cancer. In DNA, the CDR3 is TGTGCCATCAGCGAGAGGAACACTGAAGCTTTCTTT. It codes for CAISERNTEAFF.